Listed below are T cell receptor beta chains from one sample, sequenced in a study of shared clonotypes between healthy human individuals. TCRdb's copy holds only in-frame clones and misses some; the assay was immunoSEQ multiplex PCR. This sample has 630,000 or so clones, with about 98% found just once. Sequenced material: naive CD8+ T cells sorted from blood. The receptor source for this set is a man younger than 45 in good health. Each CDR3 is given with its conserved first and last residue. Fields, in order: CDR3 protein, CDR3 DNA, clone size, V gene, D gene, J gene. D genes are given only for firm matches. A clone size is listed for some rows: how often the clone was seen (once, few, many), or a class if it is expanded.

CASTAGTVSYNEQFF TGTGCCAGCACCGCGGGGACGGTTTCCTACAATGAGCAGTTCTTC . TRBV2 . TRBJ2-1
CASSYRGSDTQYF TGTGCCAGCAGTTACAGGGGTTCCGATACGCAGTATTTT . TRBV6-5 . TRBJ2-3
CASRPVGQGYEQYF TGTGCCAGCCGCCCAGTCGGACAGGGCTACGAGCAGTACTTC . TRBV27 TRBD1 TRBJ2-7
CASSIAMGATYEQYF TGTGCCAGTAGTATAGCCATGGGGGCCACCTACGAGCAGTACTTC . TRBV19 . TRBJ2-7
CASSVSQGESETQYF TGTGCCAGCAGCGTAAGCCAGGGAGAGTCCGAGACCCAGTACTTC . TRBV9 . TRBJ2-5
CASSEDSLSYNEQFF TGCGCCAGCAGCGAGGACAGCCTTTCCTACAATGAGCAGTTCTTC . TRBV4-1 . TRBJ2-1
CSVVASGRYEQYF TGCAGCGTTGTGGCTAGCGGGAGGTACGAGCAGTACTTC . TRBV29-1 TRBD2 TRBJ2-7
CASSRGTGNYNEQFF TGTGCCAGCAGCAGAGGGACAGGGAACTACAATGAGCAGTTCTTC . TRBV9 TRBD1 TRBJ2-1
CASSLIDSNEQFF TGTGCCAGCAGCTTAATCGACAGCAATGAGCAGTTCTTC . TRBV7-3 . TRBJ2-1
CASSPVDRGSYNEQFF TGCGCCAGCAGCCCAGTCGACAGGGGCTCCTACAATGAGCAGTTCTTC . TRBV4-1 TRBD1 TRBJ2-1
CASSSGSGAYNEQFF TGTGCCAGCAGTTCGGGGTCGGGTGCCTACAATGAGCAGTTCTTC . TRBV6-5 . TRBJ2-1
CASSLGDASNQPQHF TGTGCCAGCAGTTTAGGGGACGCAAGCAATCAGCCCCAGCATTTT . TRBV27 . TRBJ1-5
CASSLLVHEQYF TGTGCCAGCAGTTTATTAGTCCACGAGCAGTACTTC . TRBV28 . TRBJ2-7
CASSLARGVLFF TGTGCCAGCAGCTTAGCGCGGGGGGTTTTGTTCTTC . TRBV7-9 TRBD2 TRBJ2-1
CASSADGTNYGYTF TGTGCCAGCAGCGCGGACGGAACTAACTATGGCTACACCTTC once TRBV9 . TRBJ1-2
CSVEYREGSGYTF TGCAGCGTTGAGTACCGGGAGGGGTCCGGCTACACCTTC . TRBV29-1 . TRBJ1-2
CASSLEDTQYF TGTGCCAGCAGCTTGGAGGATACGCAGTATTTT . TRBV5-4 . TRBJ2-3
CASALTTGAGTEAFF TGTGCCAGCGCTTTAACTACAGGGGCGGGCACTGAAGCTTTCTTT . TRBV6-5 TRBD1 TRBJ1-1
CASSFPGNTIYF TGTGCCAGCAGCTTCCCCGGAAACACCATATATTTT . TRBV7-2 . TRBJ1-3
CASSPWDSTGELFF TGTGCCAGCTCACCATGGGACAGCACCGGGGAGCTGTTTTTT . TRBV18 TRBD1 TRBJ2-2
CASPLGGSSEETQYF TGTGCCAGCCCACTGGGCGGGAGCAGTGAGGAGACCCAGTACTTC . TRBV6-4 TRBD2 TRBJ2-5
CASSTRQGHTEAFF TGTGCCAGCAGCACGCGGCAGGGGCACACTGAAGCTTTCTTT . TRBV7-6 . TRBJ1-1
CASSLAGEGNIQYF TGTGCCAGCAGCTTAGCGGGGGAGGGAAACATTCAGTACTTC . TRBV11-2 TRBD2 TRBJ2-4
CASSGGGRNAYEQYF TGTGCCAGCAGTGGTGGCGGGAGAAATGCGTACGAGCAGTACTTC . TRBV5-4 TRBD2 TRBJ2-7
CASSIQGPDGYTF TGTGCCAGTAGTATTCAGGGGCCGGACGGCTACACCTTC . TRBV19 . TRBJ1-2